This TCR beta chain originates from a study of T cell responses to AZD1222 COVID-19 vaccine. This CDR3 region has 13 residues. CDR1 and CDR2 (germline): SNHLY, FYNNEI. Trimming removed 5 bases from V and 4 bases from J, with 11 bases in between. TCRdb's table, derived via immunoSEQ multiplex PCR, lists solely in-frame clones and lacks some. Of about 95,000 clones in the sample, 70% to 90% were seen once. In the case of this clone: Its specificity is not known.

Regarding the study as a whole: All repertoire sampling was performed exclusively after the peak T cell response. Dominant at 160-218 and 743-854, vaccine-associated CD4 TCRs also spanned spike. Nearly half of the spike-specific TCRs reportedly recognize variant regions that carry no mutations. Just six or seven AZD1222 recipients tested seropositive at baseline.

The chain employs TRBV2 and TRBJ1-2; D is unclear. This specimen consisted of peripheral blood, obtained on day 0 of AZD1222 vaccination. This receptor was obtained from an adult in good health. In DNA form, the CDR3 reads TGTGCCAGCAGTTTAGGGAGAGCCTATGGCTACACCTTC. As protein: CASSLGRAYGYTF.